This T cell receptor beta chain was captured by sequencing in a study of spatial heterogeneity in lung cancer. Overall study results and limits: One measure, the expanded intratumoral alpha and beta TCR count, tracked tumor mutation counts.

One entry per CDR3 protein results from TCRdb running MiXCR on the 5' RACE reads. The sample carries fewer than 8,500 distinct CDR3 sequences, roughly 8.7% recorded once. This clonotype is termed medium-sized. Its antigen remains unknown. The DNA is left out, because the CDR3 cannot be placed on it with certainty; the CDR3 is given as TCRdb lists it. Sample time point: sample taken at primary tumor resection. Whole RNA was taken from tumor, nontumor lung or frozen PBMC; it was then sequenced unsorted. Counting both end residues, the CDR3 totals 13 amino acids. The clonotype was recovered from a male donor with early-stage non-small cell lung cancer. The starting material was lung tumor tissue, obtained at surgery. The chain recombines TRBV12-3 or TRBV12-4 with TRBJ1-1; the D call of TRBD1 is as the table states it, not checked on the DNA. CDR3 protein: CASSSGPATEAFF.